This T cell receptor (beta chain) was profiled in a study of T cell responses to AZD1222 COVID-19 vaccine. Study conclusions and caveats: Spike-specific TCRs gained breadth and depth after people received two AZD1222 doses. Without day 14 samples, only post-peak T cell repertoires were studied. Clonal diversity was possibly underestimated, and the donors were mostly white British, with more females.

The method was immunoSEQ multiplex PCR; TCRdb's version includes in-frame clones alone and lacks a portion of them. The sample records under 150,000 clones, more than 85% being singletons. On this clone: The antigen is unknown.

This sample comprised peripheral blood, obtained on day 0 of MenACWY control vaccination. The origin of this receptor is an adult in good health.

CDR3 nucleotides: TGCGCCAGCAGCTCCGGGACAGGGTACAGTGGCTACACCTTC. Its protein product is CASSSGTGYSGYTF. The chain links TRBV5-1 to TRBJ1-2, with 9 positions matching TRBD1. The CDR3 runs to 14 residues. Germline lookup yields CDR1 SGHRS and CDR2 YFSETQ. The V and J ends lost 3 bases and 7 bases, in that order; junction bases with no gene match: 7.